This is a list of T cell receptor beta chains from one sample in a study of siplizumab effects on memory and regulatory T cells. The data were produced by immunoSEQ multiplex PCR, yet TCRdb's version contains in-frame clones alone and is incomplete. The table includes some 80,000 clones, 95% detected once. The sequenced sample consisted of CD8+ T cells sorted from blood. Every receptor here comes from a human donor in good health. Both conserved end residues are part of each CDR3. D genes are given only for firm matches. Clone size is not always given. Where it is, it says once, few, many or a class for expanded clones.

abundance,j_gene,v_gene,d_gene,CDR3aa,CDR3nt
-,TRBJ1-2,TRBV13,TRBD1,CASSGTGQVYGYTF,TGTGCCAGCAGCGGGACGGGACAGGTCTATGGCTACACCTTC
once,TRBJ2-3,TRBV15,TRBD2,CATSRKREGTDTQYF,TGTGCCACCAGCAGAAAGCGGGAGGGCACAGATACGCAGTATTTT
-,TRBJ2-7,TRBV9,-,CASSVRSVGEQYF,TGTGCCAGCAGCGTGAGGTCTGTAGGCGAGCAGTACTTC
-,TRBJ1-1,TRBV23-1,-,CASTDCNTEAFF,TGCGCCAGCACCGACTGTAACACTGAAGCTTTCTTT
-,TRBJ2-1,TRBV9,TRBD2,CASSGSGSTYNEQFF,TGTGCCAGCAGCGGAAGCGGGAGCACCTACAATGAGCAGTTCTTC
-,TRBJ2-7,TRBV10-3,TRBD2,CAITGTSGRNEQYF,TGTGCCATAACCGGGACTAGCGGGAGAAACGAGCAGTACTTC
-,TRBJ2-7,TRBV19,-,CASRSGGDYEQYF,TGTGCCAGTCGCTCAGGGGGGGACTACGAGCAGTACTTC
once,TRBJ2-2,TRBV10-1,-,CASSVGTRTGELFF,TGCGCCAGCAGTGTAGGGACCAGGACCGGGGAGCTGTTTTTT
-,TRBJ2-2,TRBV19,TRBD2,CASSPQGLAGSTGELFF,TGTGCCAGTAGTCCCCAGGGACTAGCGGGGTCCACCGGGGAGCTGTTTTTT
-,TRBJ1-1,TRBV6-5,-,CASIGGPTEAFF,TGTGCCAGCATCGGGGGACCCACTGAAGCTTTCTTT
-,TRBJ2-3,TRBV10-1,-,CASSDTRFTDTQYF,TGCGCCAGCAGTGACACGAGGTTCACAGATACGCAGTATTTT
once,TRBJ2-5,TRBV7-7,TRBD2,CASSLDPGLGETQYF,TGTGCTAGCAGCTTAGACCCGGGACTAGGAGAGACCCAGTACTTC
-,TRBJ2-1,TRBV5-5,TRBD2,CASSQTLAGVDLATYNEQFF,TGTGCCAGCAGCCAGACACTAGCGGGAGTGGACCTGGCGACCTACAATGAGCAGTTCTTC
-,TRBJ2-1,TRBV19,-,CASGLQGSYNEQFF,TGTGCCAGTGGACTACAGGGATCCTACAATGAGCAGTTCTTC
-,TRBJ1-1,TRBV9,-,CASSVAPEDTEAFF,TGTGCCAGCAGCGTAGCTCCGGAGGACACTGAAGCTTTCTTT
-,TRBJ1-4,TRBV28,TRBD1,CASTLFWTGRETNEKLFF,TGTGCCAGCACCTTATTCTGGACAGGGAGGGAGACTAATGAAAAACTGTTTTTT
-,TRBJ2-7,TRBV9,-,CASSVESGPRYF,TGTGCCAGCAGCGTAGAGTCAGGGCCGCGGTACTTC
-,TRBJ2-2,TRBV27,-,CASSEVRNTGELFF,TGTGCCAGCAGTGAGGTCAGGAACACCGGGGAGCTGTTTTTT
-,TRBJ2-5,TRBV7-6,TRBD2,CASSLGNSGITETQYF,TGTGCCAGCAGCTTAGGCAATAGCGGGATAACGGAGACCCAGTACTTC
-,TRBJ1-4,TRBV7-9,-,CASSPPGTTNEKLFF,TGTGCCAGCAGCCCCCCGGGAACAACTAATGAAAAACTGTTTTTT
-,TRBJ1-5,TRBV19,TRBD1,CASRQGARPQHF,TGTGCCAGTCGACAGGGGGCACGGCCCCAGCATTTT
-,TRBJ2-7,TRBV27,-,CASSPTTARLVGQYF,TGTGCCAGCAGTCCGACGACCGCCAGATTGGTCGGGCAGTACTTC
-,TRBJ2-1,TRBV10-1,-,CASSGPFMGGASSYNEQFF,TGCGCCAGCAGTGGGCCCTTCATGGGGGGAGCTAGCTCCTACAATGAGCAGTTCTTC
-,TRBJ2-1,TRBV6-5,TRBD1,CASSPRDSSYNEQFF,TGTGCCAGCAGTCCCCGGGACAGCTCCTACAATGAGCAGTTCTTC
-,TRBJ2-7,TRBV28,TRBD1,CASSFDRGLYEQYF,TGTGCCAGCAGTTTCGACAGGGGGCTTTACGAGCAGTACTTC
-,TRBJ1-2,TRBV2,-,CASSESRDIYGYTF,TGTGCCAGCAGTGAGTCCCGGGACATTTATGGCTACACCTTC
-,TRBJ2-3,TRBV15,-,CATSKHTDAITDTQYF,TGTGCCACCAGTAAACATACAGACGCCATTACAGATACGCAGTATTTT
once,TRBJ2-3,TRBV5-6,-,CASSSSGPLPEGRTDTQYF,TGTGCCAGCAGCTCCTCCGGGCCCCTGCCCGAGGGCCGCACAGATACGCAGTATTTT
-,TRBJ2-7,TRBV29-1,TRBD1,CSVEARQGPTSYEQYF,TGCAGCGTTGAAGCTCGACAGGGGCCTACATCCTACGAGCAGTACTTC
-,TRBJ2-1,TRBV7-9,-,CATPGAEGGDEQFF,TGTGCCACGCCGGGGGCGGAAGGGGGCGATGAGCAGTTCTTC
-,TRBJ1-1,TRBV2,-,CASSEGRAKTEAFF,TGTGCCAGCAGTGAGGGGAGGGCGAAGACTGAAGCTTTCTTT
-,TRBJ2-1,TRBV13,TRBD2,CASSLGTSGTKYNEQFF,TGTGCCAGCAGTCTGGGGACTAGCGGGACGAAATACAATGAGCAGTTCTTC
once,TRBJ2-1,TRBV7-9,TRBD1,CASSGEGQSTYNEQFF,TGTGCCAGCAGCGGCGAGGGACAGAGTACCTACAATGAGCAGTTCTTC
-,TRBJ1-1,TRBV5-6,-,CASSLGGGHGTEAFF,TGTGCCAGCAGCTTGGGTGGGGGACACGGTACTGAAGCTTTCTTT
-,TRBJ1-1,TRBV13,-,CASSKENTEAFF,TGTGCCAGCAGTAAAGAGAACACTGAAGCTTTCTTT
-,TRBJ2-1,TRBV5-1,TRBD2,CASSATPLATPQFF,TGCGCCAGCAGCGCTACACCACTAGCGACGCCGCAGTTCTTC
-,TRBJ2-1,TRBV27,TRBD1,CASLNLGQATLSYNEQFF,TGTGCCAGCCTCAACCTGGGACAGGCGACCCTCTCCTACAATGAGCAGTTCTTC
-,TRBJ2-5,TRBV2,TRBD2,CASSRTSGRSETQYF,TGTGCCAGCAGTCGGACTAGCGGGAGATCAGAGACCCAGTACTTC
-,TRBJ2-7,TRBV27,TRBD1,CASSTGQDYEQYF,TGTGCCAGCAGCACCGGACAGGACTACGAGCAGTACTTC
once,TRBJ2-7,TRBV7-6,-,CASSLGGESYEQYF,TGTGCCAGCAGCTTGGGGGGAGAATCCTACGAGCAGTACTTC
-,TRBJ2-1,TRBV7-9,TRBD2,CASSNSAGGPLDEQFF,TGTGCCAGCAGCAACTCAGCGGGAGGGCCTTTGGATGAGCAGTTCTTC
-,TRBJ1-1,TRBV30,-,CAWRVGVTEAFF,TGTGCCTGGAGGGTGGGTGTAACTGAAGCTTTCTTT
large,TRBJ2-7,TRBV5-8,-,CASSTSGTTATRSYEQYF,TGTGCCAGCAGCACCTCCGGGACGACCGCAACCCGCTCCTACGAGCAGTACTTC